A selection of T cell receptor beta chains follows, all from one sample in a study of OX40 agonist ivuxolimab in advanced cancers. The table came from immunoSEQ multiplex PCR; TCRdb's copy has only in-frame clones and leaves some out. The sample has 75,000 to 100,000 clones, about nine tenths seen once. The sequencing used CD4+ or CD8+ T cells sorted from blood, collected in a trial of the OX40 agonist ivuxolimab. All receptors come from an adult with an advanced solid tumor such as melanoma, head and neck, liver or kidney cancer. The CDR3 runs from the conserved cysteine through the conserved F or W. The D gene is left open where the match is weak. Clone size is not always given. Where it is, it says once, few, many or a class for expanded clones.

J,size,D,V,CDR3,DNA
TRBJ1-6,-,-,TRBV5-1,CASSLGSGNNSPLHF,TGCGCCAGCAGCTTGGGTTCAGGGAATAATTCACCCCTCCACTTT
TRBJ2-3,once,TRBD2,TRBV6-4,CASSDSGRGGPDTQYF,TGTGCCAGCAGTGACTCAGGGCGGGGGGGCCCGGATACGCAGTATTTT
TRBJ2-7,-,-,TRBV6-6,CASSFKDREQYF,TGTGCCAGCAGTTTCAAGGATCGCGAGCAGTACTTC
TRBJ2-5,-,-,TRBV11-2,CASSSFSFGETQYF,TGTGCCAGCAGCTCCTTTTCGTTCGGAGAGACCCAGTACTTC
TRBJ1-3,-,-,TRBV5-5,CASSLAGGPSGNTIYF,TGTGCCAGCAGCTTGGCCGGGGGCCCCTCTGGAAACACCATATATTTT
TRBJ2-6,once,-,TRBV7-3,CASSLVGGANVLTF,TGTGCCAGCAGCTTAGTAGGTGGGGCCAACGTCCTGACTTTC
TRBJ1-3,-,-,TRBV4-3,CASSQSIRSPSGNTIYF,TGCGCCAGCAGCCAAAGTATCCGAAGTCCCTCTGGAAACACCATATATTTT
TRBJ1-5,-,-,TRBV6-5,CASRPTTGQPQHF,TGTGCCAGCAGGCCAACGACAGGTCAGCCCCAGCATTTT
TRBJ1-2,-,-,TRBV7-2,CASSFQGNYGYTF,TGTGCCAGCAGCTTCCAGGGGAACTATGGCTACACCTTC
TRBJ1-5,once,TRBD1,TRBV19,CASSMTRTGFSNQPQHF,TGTGCCAGTAGTATGACTAGGACAGGCTTTAGCAATCAGCCCCAGCATTTT
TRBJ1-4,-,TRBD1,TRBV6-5,CASSSWTGGNEKLFF,TGTGCCAGCAGTTCCTGGACAGGGGGGAATGAAAAACTGTTTTTT
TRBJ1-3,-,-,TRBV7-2,CASSSGGGGSGNTIYF,TGTGCCAGCAGCTCCGGAGGGGGAGGGTCTGGAAACACCATATATTTT
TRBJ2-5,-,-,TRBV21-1,CASSKEGGGIQETQYF,TGTGCCAGCAGCAAAGAGGGCGGGGGGATCCAAGAGACCCAGTACTTC
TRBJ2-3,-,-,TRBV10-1,CASSLDPVTQYF,TGCGCCAGCAGCCTAGACCCGGTTACGCAGTATTTT
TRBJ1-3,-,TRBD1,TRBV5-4,CASSLEGTGGNTIYF,TGTGCCAGCAGCTTGGAAGGGACAGGCGGAAACACCATATATTTT
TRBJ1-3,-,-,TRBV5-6,CASRPGKLATDTIYF,TGTGCCAGCAGGCCGGGGAAACTTGCAACGGACACCATATATTTT
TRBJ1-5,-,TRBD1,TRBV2,CASSDRGGSNQPQHF,TGTGCCAGCAGTGATCGAGGGGGCAGCAATCAGCCCCAGCATTTT
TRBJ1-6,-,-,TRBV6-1,CASSAGPYNSPLHF,TGTGCCAGCAGTGCGGGGCCCTATAATTCACCCCTCCACTTT